The next 20 T cell receptor beta chains were all read from a single sample in a study of blood T cell repertoires in COVID-19 (dated by TCRdb to about 2020). The library was generated by the immunoSEQ multiplex PCR assay. TCRdb obtained this table from immuneACCESS and retained in-frame rearrangements with V and J assigned. These tables miss some clones; where compared with another copy, unresolved V genes account for less than half of the shortfall, and the remainder is unexplained. Here the sample has just over 300,000 clones; around 90% occur a single time. The ten largest clones take up around 4.3% of the sample. Sequencing used PBMCs or T cells enriched from blood (not recorded which). The receptors stem from a woman younger than 30 with acute COVID-19.

The chain recombines TRBV15 with TRBJ2-2; TRBD1 is a possible D gene (5 bases). Between the trimmed V and J ends, which lost 0 bases and 5 bases, there was a span of 10 bases. The CDR3 is made up of 15 amino acids. Germline values: CDR1 LNHNV, CDR2 YYDKDF (reference sequence). In nucleotides, the CDR3 is TGTGCCACCAGCAGAGAGACAGTAGGGACCGGGGAGCTGTTTTTT. Protein: CATSRETVGTGELFF.

This clone came up once. V is TRBV6-5 and J is TRBJ2-3; D call uncertain. Between the trimmed V and J ends, which lost 2 bases and 2 bases, there was a span of 11 bases. The CDR3 has 15 amino acids. Per the germline V gene, CDR1 is MNHEY and CDR2 is SVGAGI. The CDR3 DNA reads TGTGCCAGCAGTTACCGACTCTTAAACACAGATACGCAGTATTTT. This encodes CASSYRLLNTDTQYF.

V and J are TRBV6-5 and TRBJ2-2, with 10 bases lining up with TRBD1. CDR1 is MNHEY, CDR2 SVGAGI, per germline. This CDR3 region has 15 residues. V shed 6 bases, J shed 5 bases, and the junction held 6 bases outside the gene matches. CDR3 amino acids: CASRDRGRGTGELFF. The DNA for the CDR3 is TGTGCCAGCAGGGACAGGGGGAGAGGGACCGGGGAGCTGTTTTTT.

The chain combines TRBV4-2 with TRBJ2-3; D is possibly TRBD2 (6 bases). V lost 8 bases to trimming and J lost 0 bases, with 12 bases between them. The CDR3 consists of 14 residues. Germline CDR1 is LGHNA and CDR2 is YNFKEQ. CDR3 nucleotides: TGTGCCAGCCGGAGCGGGTCTAGCACAGATACGCAGTATTTT. As protein: CASRSGSSTDTQYF.

This clone was found once. The genes are TRBV30 and TRBJ2-2, with 10 positions matching TRBD1. This CDR3 contains 18 residues. From germline, CDR1 is GTSNPN and CDR2 SVGIG (reference sequence). The trim removed 4 bases at V and 6 bases at J, leaving 17 bases unmatched. CDR3 residues: CAWTKDRGPSQFAGELFF. The CDR3 DNA sequence: TGTGCCTGGACTAAAGACAGGGGGCCTTCGCAATTCGCCGGGGAGCTGTTTTTT.

The rearrangement uses TRBV28 and TRBJ2-1, with 7 bases that match TRBD2. This CDR3 has 14 amino acids. V was clipped by 7 bases and J by 9 bases; unmatched bases: 12. Per germline, CDR1 MDHEN and CDR2 SYDVKM. CDR3 coding DNA: TGTGCCAGCACCCAGGAGCGGGAATGGGGTGAGCAGTTCTTC. This encodes CASTQEREWGEQFF.

The chain has TRBV4-2 and TRBJ2-1; D might be TRBD2 (6 bases). Germline V gives CDR1 LGHNA, CDR2 YNFKEQ. The CDR3 contains 15 residues. V shed 0 bases and J shed 5 bases, with 11 bases lying between them. The CDR3 sequence: CASSQDQLAHNEQFF. The CDR3 DNA reads TGTGCCAGCAGCCAAGACCAGCTAGCGCACAATGAGCAGTTCTTC.

V gene TRBV6-6 combines with J gene TRBJ2-1, with 7 bases lining up with TRBD2. The CDR3 spans 15 residues. The V segment lost 2 bases and the J segment 4 bases; nucleotides outside the gene matches: 5. The V gene's germline CDR1 is MNHNY and CDR2 SVGAGI (reference sequence). The CDR3 nucleotides read TGTGCCAGCAGTTACAGTCTAGCGGTTTACAATGAGCAGTTCTTC. This gives the protein CASSYSLAVYNEQFF.

The chain has TRBV5-8 and TRBJ1-2; 10 bases are a match to TRBD1. The CDR3 sequence is 15 residues long. The V gene end was trimmed by 2 bases and the J gene end by 7 bases; junction bases not matched to a gene: 8. Looked up from germline, CDR1 is SGHTS and CDR2 is YDEGEE. CDR3 amino acids: CASSLAGTGVFGYTF. CDR3 in DNA: TGTGCCAGCAGCTTAGCCGGGACAGGGGTGTTTGGCTACACCTTC. Full variable domain (remainder filled in from reference TRBV5-8 and TRBJ1-2): EAGVTQSPTHLIKTRGQQATLRCSPISGHTSVYWYQQALGLGLQFLLWYDEGEERNRGNFPPRFSGRQFPNYSSELNVNALELEDSALYLCASSLAGTGVFGYTFGSGTRLTVV.

This clone was observed a single time. The chain links TRBV5-1 to TRBJ1-6, with 7 bases fitting TRBD1. V trimming: 4 bases; J trimming: 8 bases; junction bases outside the gene matches: 12. The V gene's germline CDR1 is SGHRS and CDR2 YFSETQ. This CDR3 is 16 amino acids long. The CDR3 bases are TGCGCCAGCAGCCGGCCCACAACAGGGGCCGATTCACCCCTCCACTTT. This codes for CASSRPTTGADSPLHF.

This chain uses TRBV11-3 with TRBJ1-1; perhaps TRBD1 as D (6 bases). CDR1 SGHNT and CDR2 YENEEA come from the germline V gene. The CDR3 contains 16 residues. Trimming removed 4 bases at V and 5 bases at J, with 20 bases between. This chain's CDR3 is CASSSRWQGLGTEAFF. In DNA, the CDR3 is TGTGCCAGCAGCTCCCGGTGGCAGGGGCTCGGTACTGAAGCTTTCTTT.

CDR3 sequence (DNA): TGTGCCACAGGGGTAGCGGGAGGGCGAAATGAGCAGTTCTTC. Residues: CATGVAGGRNEQFF. The chain couples TRBV24-1 to TRBJ2-1; 11 bases are shared with TRBD2. Germline V gene sequence: CDR1 KGHDR, CDR2 SFDVKD. The CDR3 totals 14 residues. V trimming: 10 bases; J trimming: 7 bases; junction bases outside the gene matches: 8.

This chain joins TRBV6-5 and TRBJ2-1; D might be TRBD2 (5 bases). From germline, CDR1 is MNHEY and CDR2 SVGAGI. This CDR3 spans 15 amino acids. V lost 6 bases, J lost 2 bases, and 14 bases lay in between. This CDR3 is CASRRLAGAYNEQFF. The CDR3 coding sequence is TGTGCCAGCAGACGCCTAGCCGGTGCCTACAATGAGCAGTTCTTC.

The chain couples TRBV25-1 to TRBJ1-4; TRBD1 aligns across 7 bases. The V gene's germline CDR1 is MGHDK and CDR2 SYGVNS. J gave up 5 bases and V 5 bases, and 8 bases lay outside the gene matches. The CDR3 has 15 residues. The chain's CDR3 is CASSPYGRGNEKLFF. The CDR3 nucleotides read TGTGCCAGCAGTCCCTACGGCAGGGGGAATGAAAAACTGTTTTTT.

CDR3 loop: CASSPKGSHEQYF. The CDR3 DNA sequence: TGTGCCAGCAGCCCCAAGGGGTCCCACGAGCAGTACTTC. V and J are TRBV7-9 and TRBJ2-7, with D possibly being TRBD1 (5 bases). Germline V gene lookup returns CDR1 SEHNR and CDR2 FQNEAQ (reference sequence). Trimming took 5 bases from V and 5 from J, leaving 13 bases between them. CDR3 length: 13 amino acids.

The chain joins TRBV11-2 to TRBJ2-5, with 9 bases fitting TRBD1. Losses at the gene ends were 4 bases for V and 2 bases for J; bases not matched to a gene: 8. The length of the CDR3 is 16 residues. Germline V gives CDR1 SGHAT, CDR2 FQNNGV. CDR3 in DNA: TGTGCCAGCAGCTCTTTGGGACAGGGTTTACAAGAGACCCAGTACTTC. Amino acids: CASSSLGQGLQETQYF.

This chain uses TRBV28 with TRBJ1-1; a weak D match, TRBD1 (5 bases). The CDR3 runs to 12 residues. Trimming removed 11 bases at V and 1 base at J, with 11 bases between. Per germline, CDR1 MDHEN and CDR2 SYDVKM. The CDR3 sequence: CAGARGNTEAFF. The CDR3 DNA reads as TGTGCCGGGGCAAGGGGGAACACTGAAGCTTTCTTT.

This sequence joins TRBV3-1 (or the pseudogene TRBV3-2) and TRBJ2-3, with a possible D match to TRBD2 (6 bases). The germline V gene encodes CDR1 LGHDT and CDR2 YNNKEL (reference sequence). The CDR3 loop spans 18 amino acids. Between the trimmed V and J ends, which lost 0 bases and 3 bases, there was a span of 19 bases. CDR3 sequence reads: CASSQDSEGWVKTDTQYF. Written as DNA, the CDR3 is TGTGCCAGCAGCCAAGATTCGGAGGGGTGGGTCAAAACAGATACGCAGTATTTT.

In regard to this clone: Other DNA sequences from this sample encode an identical CDR3 as well. The chain employs TRBV3-1 (or the pseudogene TRBV3-2) and TRBJ2-7; D may be TRBD1 (5 bases). Trimming took 1 base from V and 1 from J, leaving 8 bases between them. The CDR3 has 14 residues. The germline CDR1 and CDR2 sequences are LGHDT and YNNKEL (reference sequence). CDR3 DNA: TGTGCCAGCAGCCAAGTCTCAGGGTCCTACGAGCAGTACTTC. Translation: CASSQVSGSYEQYF.

The chain combines TRBV10-3 with TRBJ2-2; the match to TRBD1 covers 7 bases. Germline loops: CDR1 ENHRY, CDR2 SYGVKD. This CDR3 comprises 18 residues. Unmatched junction bases numbered 10, after V lost 3 bases and J lost 0 bases. CDR3 residues: CAISDVVGQGANTGELFF. The CDR3 coding sequence is TGTGCCATCAGTGATGTTGTTGGGCAGGGGGCGAACACCGGGGAGCTGTTTTTT.